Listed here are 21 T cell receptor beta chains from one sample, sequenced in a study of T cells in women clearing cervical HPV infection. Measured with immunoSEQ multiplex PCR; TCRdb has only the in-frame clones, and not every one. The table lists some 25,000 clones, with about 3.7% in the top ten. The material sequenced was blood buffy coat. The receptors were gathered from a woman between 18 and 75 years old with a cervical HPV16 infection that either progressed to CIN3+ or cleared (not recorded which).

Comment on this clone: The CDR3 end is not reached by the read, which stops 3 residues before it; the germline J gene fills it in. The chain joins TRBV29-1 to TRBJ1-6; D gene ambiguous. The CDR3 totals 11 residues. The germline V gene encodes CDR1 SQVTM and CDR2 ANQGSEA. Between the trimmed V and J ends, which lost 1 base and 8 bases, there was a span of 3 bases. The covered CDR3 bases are TGCAGCGTTGAAGGGCATTCACCC. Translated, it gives CSVEGHSP. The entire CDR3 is CSVEGHSPLHF.

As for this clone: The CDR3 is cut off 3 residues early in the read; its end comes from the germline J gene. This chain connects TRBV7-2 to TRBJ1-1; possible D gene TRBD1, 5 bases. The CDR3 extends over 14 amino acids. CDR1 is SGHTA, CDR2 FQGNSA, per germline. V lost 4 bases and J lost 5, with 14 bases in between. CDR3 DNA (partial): TGTGCCAGCAGCTCGCCCAGGGAGGGGACTGAA. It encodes CASSSPREGTE. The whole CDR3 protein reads CASSSPREGTEAFF.

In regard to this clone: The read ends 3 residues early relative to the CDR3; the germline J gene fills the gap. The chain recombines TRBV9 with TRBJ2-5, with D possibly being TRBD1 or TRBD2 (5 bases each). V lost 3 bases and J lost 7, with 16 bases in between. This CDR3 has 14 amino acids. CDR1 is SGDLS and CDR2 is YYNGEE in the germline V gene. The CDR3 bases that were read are TGTGCCAGCAGCGAAGGAGGAGAAAGGGGGACC. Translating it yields CASSEGGERGT. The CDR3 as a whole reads CASSEGGERGTQYF.

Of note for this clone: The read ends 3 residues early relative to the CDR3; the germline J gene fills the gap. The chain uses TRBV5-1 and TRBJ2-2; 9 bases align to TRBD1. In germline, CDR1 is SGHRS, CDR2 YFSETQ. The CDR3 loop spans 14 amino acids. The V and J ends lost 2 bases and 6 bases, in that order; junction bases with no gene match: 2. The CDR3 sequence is CASSFNRGPGELFF. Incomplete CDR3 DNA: TGCGCCAGCAGCTTCAACAGGGGGCCCGGGGAG. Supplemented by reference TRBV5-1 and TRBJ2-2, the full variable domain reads KAGVTQTPRYLIKTRGQQVTLSCSPISGHRSVSWYQQTPGQGLQFLFEYFSETQRNKGNFPGRFSGRQFSNSRSEMNVSTLELGDSALYLCASSFNRGPGELFFGEGSRLTVL.

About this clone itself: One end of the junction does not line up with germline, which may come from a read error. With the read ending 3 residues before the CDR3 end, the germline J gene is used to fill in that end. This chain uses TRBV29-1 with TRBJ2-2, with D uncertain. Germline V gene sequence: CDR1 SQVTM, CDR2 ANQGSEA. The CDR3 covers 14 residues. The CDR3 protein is CGVEDASVTGELFF. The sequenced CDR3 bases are TGCGGCGTTGAAGATGCCAGTGTGACCGGGGAG.

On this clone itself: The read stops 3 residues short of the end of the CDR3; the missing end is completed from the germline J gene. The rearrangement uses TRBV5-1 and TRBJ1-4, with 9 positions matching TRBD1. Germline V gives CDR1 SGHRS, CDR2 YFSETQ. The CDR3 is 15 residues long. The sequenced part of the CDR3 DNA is TGCGCCAGCAGCGCCTCCGGGACAGGGTTTTCACCA. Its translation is CASSASGTGFSP. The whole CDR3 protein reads CASSASGTGFSPLFF.

The chain's CDR3 is CSVDLRGASSYEQYF. Partial CDR3 DNA: TGCAGCGTTGACCTGCGGGGGGCGAGCTCCTACGAG. The chain carries TRBV29-1 and TRBJ2-7; TRBD2 aligns across 8 bases. The CDR3 end is not reached by the read, which stops 3 residues before it; the germline J gene fills it in. V gave up 3 bases and J gave up 0 bases; unmatched junction bases: 7. Germline CDR1 is SQVTM and CDR2 is ANQGSEA. The length of the CDR3 is 15 residues.

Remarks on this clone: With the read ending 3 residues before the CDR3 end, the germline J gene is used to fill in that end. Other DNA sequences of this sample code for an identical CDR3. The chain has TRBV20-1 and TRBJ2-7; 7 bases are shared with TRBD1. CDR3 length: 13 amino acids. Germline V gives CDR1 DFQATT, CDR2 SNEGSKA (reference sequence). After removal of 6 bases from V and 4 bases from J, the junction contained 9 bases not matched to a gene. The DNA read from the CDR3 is TGCAGTGCCCTCCTCACAGGGGTTTACGAG. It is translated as CSALLTGVYE. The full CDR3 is CSALLTGVYEQYF.

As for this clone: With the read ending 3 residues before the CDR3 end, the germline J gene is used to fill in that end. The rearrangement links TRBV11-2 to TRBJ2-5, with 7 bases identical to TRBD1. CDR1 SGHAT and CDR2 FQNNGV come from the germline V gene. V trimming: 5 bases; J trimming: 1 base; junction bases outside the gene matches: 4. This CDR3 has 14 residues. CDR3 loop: CASSTRQGQETQYF. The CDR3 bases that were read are TGTGCCAGCAGCACCCGACAGGGCCAAGAGACC.

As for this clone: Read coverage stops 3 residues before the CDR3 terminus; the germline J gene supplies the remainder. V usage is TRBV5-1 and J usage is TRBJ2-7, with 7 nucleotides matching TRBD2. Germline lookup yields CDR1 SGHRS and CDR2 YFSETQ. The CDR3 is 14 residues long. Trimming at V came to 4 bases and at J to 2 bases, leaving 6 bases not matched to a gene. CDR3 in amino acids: CASSPDLAAYEQYF. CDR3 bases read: TGCGCCAGCAGCCCGGACCTAGCGGCCTACGAG.

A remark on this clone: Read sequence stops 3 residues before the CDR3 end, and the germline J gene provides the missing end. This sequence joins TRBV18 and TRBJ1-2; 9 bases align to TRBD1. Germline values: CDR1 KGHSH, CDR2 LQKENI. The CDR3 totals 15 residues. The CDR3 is CASSPGTGTKNIYTF. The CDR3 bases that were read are TGTGCCAGCTCACCAGGGACAGGGACCAAAAACATC. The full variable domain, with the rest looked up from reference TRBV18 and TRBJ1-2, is NAGVMQNPRHLVRRRGQEARLRCSPMKGHSHVYWYRQLPEEGLKFMVYLQKENIIDESGMPKERFSAEFPKEGPSILRIQQVVRGDSAAYFCASSPGTGTKNIYTFGSGTRLTVV.

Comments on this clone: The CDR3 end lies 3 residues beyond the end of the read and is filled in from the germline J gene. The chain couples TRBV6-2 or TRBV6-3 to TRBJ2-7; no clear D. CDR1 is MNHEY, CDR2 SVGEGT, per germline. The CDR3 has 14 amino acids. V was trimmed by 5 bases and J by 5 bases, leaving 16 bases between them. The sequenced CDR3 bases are TGTGCCAGCAGTAAAATCAGCGTCCTGGACGAG. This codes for CASSKISVLDE. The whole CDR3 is CASSKISVLDEQYF.

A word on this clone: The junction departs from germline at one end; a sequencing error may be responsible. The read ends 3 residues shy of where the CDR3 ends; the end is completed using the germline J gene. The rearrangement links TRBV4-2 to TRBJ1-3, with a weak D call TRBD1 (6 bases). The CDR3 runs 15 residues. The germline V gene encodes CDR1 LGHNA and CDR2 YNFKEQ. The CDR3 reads CASSQGSGVANTIYF. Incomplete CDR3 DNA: TGCGCCAGCAGCCAAGGGTCAGGGGTGGCAAACACC.

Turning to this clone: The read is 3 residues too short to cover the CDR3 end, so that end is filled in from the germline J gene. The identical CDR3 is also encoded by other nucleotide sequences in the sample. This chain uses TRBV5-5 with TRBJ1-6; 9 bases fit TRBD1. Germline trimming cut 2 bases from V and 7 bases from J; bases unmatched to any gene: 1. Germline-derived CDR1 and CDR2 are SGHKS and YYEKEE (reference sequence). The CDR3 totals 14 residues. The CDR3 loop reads CASSFGQGNSPLHF. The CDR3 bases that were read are TGTGCCAGCAGCTTCGGACAGGGGAATTCACCC. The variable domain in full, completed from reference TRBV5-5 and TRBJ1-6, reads DAGVTQSPTHLIKTRGQQVTLRCSPISGHKSVSWYQQVLGQGPQFIFQYYEKEERGRGNFPDRFSARQFPNYSSELNVNALLLGDSALYLCASSFGQGNSPLHFGNGTRLTVT.

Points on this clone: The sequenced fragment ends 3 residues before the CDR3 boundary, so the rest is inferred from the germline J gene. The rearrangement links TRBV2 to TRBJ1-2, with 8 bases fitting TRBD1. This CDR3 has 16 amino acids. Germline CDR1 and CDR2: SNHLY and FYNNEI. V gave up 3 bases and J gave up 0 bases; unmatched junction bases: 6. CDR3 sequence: CASSETGERANYGYTF. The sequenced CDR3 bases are TGTGCCAGCAGTGAGACAGGGGAAAGGGCTAACTATGGC.

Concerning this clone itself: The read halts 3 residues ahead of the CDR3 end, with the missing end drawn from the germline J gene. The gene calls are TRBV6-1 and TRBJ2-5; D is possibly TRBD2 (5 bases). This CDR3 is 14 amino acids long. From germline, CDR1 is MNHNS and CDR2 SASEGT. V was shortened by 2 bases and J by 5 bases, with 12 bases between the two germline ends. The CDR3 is CASSESGVWETQYF. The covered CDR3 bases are TGTGCCAGCAGTGAATCCGGGGTTTGGGAGACC.

The DNA read from the CDR3 is TGTGCCATAGGGGTTGGTAATGAAAAA. It translates to CAIGVGNEK. The entire CDR3 protein is CAIGVGNEKLFF. The genes are TRBV2 and TRBJ1-4; D possibly corresponds to TRBD1 (5 bases). The read terminates 3 residues before the CDR3 end, so the remaining end is supplied by the germline J gene. V was pared by 10 bases and J by 4 bases, with 10 bases between. CDR1 and CDR2 (germline): SNHLY, FYNNEI. CDR3 length equals 12 residues. Combining the CDR3 with reference TRBV2 and TRBJ1-4 gives the whole variable domain EPEVTQTPSHQVTQMGQEVILRCVPISNHLYFYWYRQILGQKVEFLVSFYNNEISEKSEIFDDQFSVERPDGSNFTLKIRSTKLEDSAMYFCAIGVGNEKLFFGSGTQLSVL.

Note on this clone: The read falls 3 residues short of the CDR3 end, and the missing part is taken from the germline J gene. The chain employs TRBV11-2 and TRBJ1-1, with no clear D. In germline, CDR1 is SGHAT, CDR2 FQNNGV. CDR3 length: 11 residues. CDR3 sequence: CASSSQEFAFF. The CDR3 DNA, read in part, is TGTGCCAGCAGCTCCCAGGAGTTT.

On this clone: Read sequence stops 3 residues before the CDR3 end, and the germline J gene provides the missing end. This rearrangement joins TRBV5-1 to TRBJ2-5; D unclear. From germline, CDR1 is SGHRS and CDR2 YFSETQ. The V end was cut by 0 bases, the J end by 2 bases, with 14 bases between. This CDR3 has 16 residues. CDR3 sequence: CASSLDPLDPQETQYF. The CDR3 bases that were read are TGCGCCAGCAGCTTGGACCCTCTAGACCCACAAGAGACC.

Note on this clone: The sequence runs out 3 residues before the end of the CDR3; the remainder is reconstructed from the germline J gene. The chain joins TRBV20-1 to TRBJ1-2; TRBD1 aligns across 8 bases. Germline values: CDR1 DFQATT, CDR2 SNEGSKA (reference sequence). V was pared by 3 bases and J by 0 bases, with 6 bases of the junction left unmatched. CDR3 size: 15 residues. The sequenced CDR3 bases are TGCAGTGCTAGCCGACAGGGGAAGACTAACTATGGC. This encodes CSASRQGKTNYG. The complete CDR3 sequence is CSASRQGKTNYGYTF.

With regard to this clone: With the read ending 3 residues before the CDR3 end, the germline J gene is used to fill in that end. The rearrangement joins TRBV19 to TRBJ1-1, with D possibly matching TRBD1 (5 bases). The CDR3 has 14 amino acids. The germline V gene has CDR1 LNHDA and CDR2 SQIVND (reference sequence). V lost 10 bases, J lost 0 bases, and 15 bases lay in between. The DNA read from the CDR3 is TGTGCCACCAAAGGTAGGGGATTGAACACTGAA. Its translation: CATKGRGLNTE. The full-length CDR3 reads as CATKGRGLNTEAFF.